The 5 T cell receptor beta chains below come from one sample, sequenced in a study of response to subunit inactivated influenza vaccine. TCRdb re-derived calls from the RT-PCR reads in MiXCR, one entry per CDR3 protein. The sample shows 560,000 or so distinct CDR3 sequences, around 8% of them seen only once. Sequencing was performed on PBMCs from blood, taken less than 30 months after vaccination. Receptors were obtained from a man aged 50-75 years who received an inactivated influenza vaccine.

The rearrangement joins TRBV29-1 to TRBJ2-7; a weak D match, TRBD1 (6 bases). Trimming removed 1 base from V and 3 bases from J, with 10 bases in between. The CDR3 has 13 amino acids. Looked up from germline, CDR1 is SQVTM and CDR2 is ANQGSEA. The CDR3 reads CSVEGDRSYEQYF. Here the CDR3 DNA reads TGCAGCGTTGAAGGCGACAGGAGCTACGAGCAGTACTTC.

This clonotype was recorded a few times. The chain is built from TRBV11-2 and TRBJ2-2; 10 bases are shared with TRBD2. V shed 4 bases, J shed 3 bases, and the junction held 8 bases outside the gene matches. Germline-derived CDR1 and CDR2 are SGHAT and FQNNGV. The CDR3 sequence is 17 residues long. The CDR3 here is CASSSLAGVPDTGELFF. The CDR3 coding sequence is TGTGCCAGCAGCTCGCTAGCGGGAGTTCCGGACACCGGGGAGCTGTTTTTT. Using reference TRBV11-2 and TRBJ2-2 for the parts outside the CDR3, the full variable domain is EAGVAQSPRYKIIEKRQSVAFWCNPISGHATLYWYQQILGQGPKLLIQFQNNGVVDDSQLPKDRFSAERLKGVDSTLKIQPAKLEDSAVYLCASSSLAGVPDTGELFFGEGSRLTVL.

This clonotype was observed a handful of times. This sequence joins TRBV20-1 and TRBJ2-7; TRBD2 agrees at 8 bases. Germline assignment: CDR1 DFQATT and CDR2 SNEGSKA (reference sequence). With 3 bases clipped from V and 6 bases from J, the junction kept 10 bases outside the gene matches. There are 14 residues in the CDR3. The CDR3 region is CSASGSSGTSEQYF. The CDR3 region has the DNA TGCAGTGCTAGTGGGAGTAGCGGGACCTCCGAGCAGTACTTC.

V usage is TRBV30 and J usage is TRBJ1-6; D unclear. This CDR3 region has 12 residues. Germline V CDR1 and CDR2: GTSNPN, SVGIG (reference sequence). V lost 0 bases and J 9 bases, leaving 6 bases between the germline ends. This chain's CDR3 is CAWSVRVSPLHF. The DNA of the CDR3 is TGTGCCTGGAGTGTACGAGTTTCACCCCTCCACTTT.

This clonotype has at least ten counts. The chain has TRBV7-2 and TRBJ2-3, with 8 nucleotides matching TRBD1. The germline V gene encodes CDR1 SGHTA and CDR2 FQGNSA. Trimming removed 2 bases from V and 4 bases from J; junction bases left unmatched: 8. This CDR3 region has 16 residues. The CDR3 DNA reads TGTGCCAGCAGCTTACAGGGGGCCATTGGAGCAGATACGCAGTATTTT. This encodes CASSLQGAIGADTQYF.